What follows are 3 T cell receptor beta chains derived from one specimen sequenced in a study of OX40 agonist ivuxolimab in advanced cancers. Assay used: immunoSEQ multiplex PCR; TCRdb lists only in-frame clones, some missing. The data contain under 100,000 clones, approximately 84% of them singletons. The source was CD4+ or CD8+ T cells sorted from blood, collected in a trial of the OX40 agonist ivuxolimab. These receptors came from an adult with an advanced solid tumor such as melanoma, head and neck, liver or kidney cancer.

This chain links TRBV28 with TRBJ2-6; D uncertain. V was pared by 7 bases and J by 4 bases, with 11 bases between. CDR1 MDHEN and CDR2 SYDVKM come from the germline V gene. This CDR3 has 14 amino acids. CDR3 sequence (DNA): TGTGCCAGCACCGGTACGTCCGGGGCCAACGTCCTGACTTTC. Protein product: CASTGTSGANVLTF.

This clone occurred a few times. The chain couples TRBV7-6 to TRBJ1-5, with 9 bases matching TRBD1. This CDR3 comprises 16 residues. Losses at the gene ends were 5 bases for V and 3 bases for J; bases not matched to a gene: 8. The germline gives CDR1 SGHVS, CDR2 FNYEAQ. The DNA of the CDR3 is TGTGCCAGCAGCAAGGACACAGGGGGCTACAATCAGCCCCAGCATTTT. Translating it yields CASSKDTGGYNQPQHF.

The V gene is TRBV6-6, the J gene TRBJ2-7; maybe TRBD1 (6 bases). The CDR3 runs to 14 residues. V lost 7 bases and J lost 1, with 14 bases in between. Germline V gives CDR1 MNHNY, CDR2 SVGAGI (reference sequence). The CDR3 here is CASIRDKGSYEQYF. The CDR3 DNA reads as TGTGCCAGCATTAGGGACAAGGGGTCCTACGAGCAGTACTTC.